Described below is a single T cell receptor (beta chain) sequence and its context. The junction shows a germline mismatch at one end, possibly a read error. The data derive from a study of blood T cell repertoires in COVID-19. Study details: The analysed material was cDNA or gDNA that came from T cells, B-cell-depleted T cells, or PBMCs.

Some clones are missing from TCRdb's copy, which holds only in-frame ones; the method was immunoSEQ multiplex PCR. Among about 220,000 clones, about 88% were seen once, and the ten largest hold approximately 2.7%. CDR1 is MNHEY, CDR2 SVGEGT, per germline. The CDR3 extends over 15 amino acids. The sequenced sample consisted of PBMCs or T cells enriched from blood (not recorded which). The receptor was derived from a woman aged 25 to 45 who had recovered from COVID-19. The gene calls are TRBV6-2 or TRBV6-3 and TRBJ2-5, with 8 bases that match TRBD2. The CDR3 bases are TGTGCCAGCAGCCTTAGCGGGGCAGGGCAAGGGACCCAGTACTTC. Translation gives CASSLSGAGQGTQYF.